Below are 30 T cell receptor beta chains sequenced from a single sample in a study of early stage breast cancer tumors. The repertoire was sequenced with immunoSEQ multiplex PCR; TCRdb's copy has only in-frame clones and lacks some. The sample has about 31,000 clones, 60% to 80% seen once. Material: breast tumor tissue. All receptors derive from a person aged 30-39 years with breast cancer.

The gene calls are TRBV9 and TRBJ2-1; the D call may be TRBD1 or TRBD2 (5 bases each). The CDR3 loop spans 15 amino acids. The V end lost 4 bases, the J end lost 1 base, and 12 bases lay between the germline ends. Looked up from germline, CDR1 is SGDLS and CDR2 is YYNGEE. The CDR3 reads CASSLGTASYNEQFF. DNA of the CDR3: TGTGCCAGCAGCCTCGGGACCGCTTCCTACAATGAGCAGTTCTTC.

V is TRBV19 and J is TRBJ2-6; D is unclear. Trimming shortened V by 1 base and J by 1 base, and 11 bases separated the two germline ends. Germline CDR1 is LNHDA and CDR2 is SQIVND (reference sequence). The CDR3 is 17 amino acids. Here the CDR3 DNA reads TGTGCCAGTAGTATAGCGGCCCTCCAGTCTGGGGCCAACGTCCTGACTTTC. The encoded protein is CASSIAALQSGANVLTF.

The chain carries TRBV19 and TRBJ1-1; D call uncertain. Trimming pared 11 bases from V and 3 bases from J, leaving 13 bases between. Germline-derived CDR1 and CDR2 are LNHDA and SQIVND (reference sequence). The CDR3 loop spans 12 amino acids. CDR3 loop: CACRTVYTEAFF. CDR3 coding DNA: TGTGCCTGCAGGACGGTCTACACTGAAGCTTTCTTT.

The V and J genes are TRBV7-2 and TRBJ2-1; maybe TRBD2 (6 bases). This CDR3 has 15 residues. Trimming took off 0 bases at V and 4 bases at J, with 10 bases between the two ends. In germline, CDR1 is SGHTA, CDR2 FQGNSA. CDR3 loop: CASSLAVLAYNEQFF. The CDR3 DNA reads TGTGCCAGCAGCTTAGCGGTGCTAGCGTACAATGAGCAGTTCTTC.

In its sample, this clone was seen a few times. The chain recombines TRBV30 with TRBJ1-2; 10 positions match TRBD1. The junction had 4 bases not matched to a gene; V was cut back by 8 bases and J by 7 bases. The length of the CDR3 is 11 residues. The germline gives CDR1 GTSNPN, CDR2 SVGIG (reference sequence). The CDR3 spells CARQGAGGYTF. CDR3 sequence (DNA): TGTGCCAGACAGGGGGCGGGTGGCTACACCTTC.

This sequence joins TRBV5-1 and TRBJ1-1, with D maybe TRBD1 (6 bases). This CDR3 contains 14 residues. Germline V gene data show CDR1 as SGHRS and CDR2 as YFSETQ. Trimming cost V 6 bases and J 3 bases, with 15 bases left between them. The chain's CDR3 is CASTLQGSDTEAFF. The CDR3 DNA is TGCGCCAGCACCCTACAGGGATCAGACACTGAAGCTTTCTTT. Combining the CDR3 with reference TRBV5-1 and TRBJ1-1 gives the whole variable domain KAGVTQTPRYLIKTRGQQVTLSCSPISGHRSVSWYQQTPGQGLQFLFEYFSETQRNKGNFPGRFSGRQFSNSRSEMNVSTLELGDSALYLCASTLQGSDTEAFFGQGTRLTVV.

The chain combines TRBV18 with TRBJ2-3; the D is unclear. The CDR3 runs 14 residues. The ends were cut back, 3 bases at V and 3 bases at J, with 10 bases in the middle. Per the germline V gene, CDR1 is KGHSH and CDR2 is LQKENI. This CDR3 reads CASSPDLGTDTQYF. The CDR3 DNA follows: TGTGCCAGCTCACCGGATCTAGGGACAGATACGCAGTATTTT.

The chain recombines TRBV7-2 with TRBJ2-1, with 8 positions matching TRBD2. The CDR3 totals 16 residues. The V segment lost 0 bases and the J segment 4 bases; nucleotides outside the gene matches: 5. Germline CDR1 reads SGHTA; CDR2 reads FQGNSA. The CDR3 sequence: CASSLAVSSGYNEQFF. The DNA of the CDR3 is TGTGCCAGCAGCTTAGCGGTGTCTAGCGGGTACAATGAGCAGTTCTTC.

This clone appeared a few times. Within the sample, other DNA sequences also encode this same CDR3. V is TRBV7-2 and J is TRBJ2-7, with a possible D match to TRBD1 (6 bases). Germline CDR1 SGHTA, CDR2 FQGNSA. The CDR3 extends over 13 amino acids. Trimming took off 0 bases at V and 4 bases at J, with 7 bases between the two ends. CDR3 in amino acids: CASSLATGYEQYF. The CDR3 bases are TGTGCCAGCAGCTTAGCAACAGGGTACGAGCAGTACTTC.

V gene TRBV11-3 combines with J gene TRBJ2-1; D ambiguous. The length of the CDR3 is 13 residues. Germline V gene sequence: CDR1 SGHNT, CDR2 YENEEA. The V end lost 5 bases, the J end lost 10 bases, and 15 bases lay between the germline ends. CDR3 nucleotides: TGTGCCAGCAGCCTTACCGCTACCGGAGAGCAGTTCTTC. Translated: CASSLTATGEQFF.

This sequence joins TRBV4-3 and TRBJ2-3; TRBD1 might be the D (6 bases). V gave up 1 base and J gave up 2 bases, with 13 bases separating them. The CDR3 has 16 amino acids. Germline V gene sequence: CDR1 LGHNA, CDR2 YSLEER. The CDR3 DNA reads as TGCGCCAGCAGCCAAGGGGGGCAGGAGGCCACAGATACGCAGTATTTT. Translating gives CASSQGGQEATDTQYF.

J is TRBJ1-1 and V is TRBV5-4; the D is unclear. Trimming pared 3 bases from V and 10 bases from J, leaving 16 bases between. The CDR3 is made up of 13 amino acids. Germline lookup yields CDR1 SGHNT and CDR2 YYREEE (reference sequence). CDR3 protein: CASSSSVGYRAFF. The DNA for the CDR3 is TGTGCCAGCAGCTCTAGTGTCGGATATCGAGCTTTCTTT.

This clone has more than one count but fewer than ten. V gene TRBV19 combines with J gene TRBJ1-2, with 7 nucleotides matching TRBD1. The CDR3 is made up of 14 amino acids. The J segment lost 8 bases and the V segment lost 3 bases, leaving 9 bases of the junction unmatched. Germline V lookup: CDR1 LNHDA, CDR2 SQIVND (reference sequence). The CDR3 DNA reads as TGTGCCAGTAGTATTCTAGGGGGCGCGATCGGCTACACCTTC. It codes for CASSILGGAIGYTF.

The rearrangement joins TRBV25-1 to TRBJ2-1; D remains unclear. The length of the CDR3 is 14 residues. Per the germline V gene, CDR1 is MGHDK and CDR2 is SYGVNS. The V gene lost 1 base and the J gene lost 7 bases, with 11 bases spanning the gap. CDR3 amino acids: CASSESRFRNEQFF. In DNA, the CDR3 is TGTGCCAGCAGTGAATCTAGATTCCGTAATGAGCAGTTCTTC.

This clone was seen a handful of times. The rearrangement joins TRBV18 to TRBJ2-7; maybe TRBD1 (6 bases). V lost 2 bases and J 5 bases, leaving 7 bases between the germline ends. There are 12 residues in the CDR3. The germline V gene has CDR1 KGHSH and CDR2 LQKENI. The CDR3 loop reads CASSPGGNEQYF. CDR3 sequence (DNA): TGTGCCAGCTCACCAGGGGGCAACGAGCAGTACTTC. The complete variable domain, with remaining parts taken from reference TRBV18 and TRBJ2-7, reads NAGVMQNPRHLVRRRGQEARLRCSPMKGHSHVYWYRQLPEEGLKFMVYLQKENIIDESGMPKERFSAEFPKEGPSILRIQQVVRGDSAAYFCASSPGGNEQYFGPGTRLTVT.

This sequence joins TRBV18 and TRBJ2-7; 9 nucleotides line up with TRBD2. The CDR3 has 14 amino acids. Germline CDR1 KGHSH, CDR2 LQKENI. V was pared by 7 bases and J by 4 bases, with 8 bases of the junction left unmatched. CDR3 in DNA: TGTGCCAGCTATAGCGGGAGCGGAGGGTACGAGCAGTACTTC. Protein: CASYSGSGGYEQYF.

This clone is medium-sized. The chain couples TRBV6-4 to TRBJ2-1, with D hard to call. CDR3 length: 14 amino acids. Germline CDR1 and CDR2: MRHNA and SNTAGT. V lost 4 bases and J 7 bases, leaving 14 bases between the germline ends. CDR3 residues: CASSVETSANEQFF. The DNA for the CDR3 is TGTGCCAGCAGTGTGGAGACTTCTGCTAATGAGCAGTTCTTC.

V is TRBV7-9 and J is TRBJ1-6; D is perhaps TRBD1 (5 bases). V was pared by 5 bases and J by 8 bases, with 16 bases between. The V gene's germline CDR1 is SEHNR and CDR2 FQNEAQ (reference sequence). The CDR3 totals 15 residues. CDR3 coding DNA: TGTGCCAGCAGCAGTCGGACAATCCGAGATTCACCCCTCCACTTT. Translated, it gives CASSSRTIRDSPLHF.

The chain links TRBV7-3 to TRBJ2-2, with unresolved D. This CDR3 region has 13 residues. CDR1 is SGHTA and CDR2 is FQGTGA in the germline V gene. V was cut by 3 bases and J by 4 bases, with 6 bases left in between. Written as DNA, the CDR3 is TGTGCCAGCAGCTTCTCTCTCACCGGGGAGCTGTTTTTT. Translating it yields CASSFSLTGELFF.

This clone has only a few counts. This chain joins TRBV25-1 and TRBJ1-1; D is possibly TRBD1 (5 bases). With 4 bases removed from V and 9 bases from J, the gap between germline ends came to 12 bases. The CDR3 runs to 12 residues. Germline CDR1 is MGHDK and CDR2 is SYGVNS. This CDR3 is CASSATGIQAFF. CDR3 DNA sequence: TGTGCCAGCAGTGCAACAGGTATTCAAGCTTTCTTT.

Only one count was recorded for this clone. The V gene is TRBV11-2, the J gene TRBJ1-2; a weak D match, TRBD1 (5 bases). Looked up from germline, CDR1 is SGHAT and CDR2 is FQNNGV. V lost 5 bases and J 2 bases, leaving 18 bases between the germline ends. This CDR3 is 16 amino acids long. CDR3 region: CASSRTAGGANYGYTF. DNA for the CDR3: TGTGCCAGCAGCCGAACGGCCGGCGGGGCCAACTATGGCTACACCTTC. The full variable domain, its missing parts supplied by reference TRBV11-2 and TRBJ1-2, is EAGVAQSPRYKIIEKRQSVAFWCNPISGHATLYWYQQILGQGPKLLIQFQNNGVVDDSQLPKDRFSAERLKGVDSTLKIQPAKLEDSAVYLCASSRTAGGANYGYTFGSGTRLTVV.

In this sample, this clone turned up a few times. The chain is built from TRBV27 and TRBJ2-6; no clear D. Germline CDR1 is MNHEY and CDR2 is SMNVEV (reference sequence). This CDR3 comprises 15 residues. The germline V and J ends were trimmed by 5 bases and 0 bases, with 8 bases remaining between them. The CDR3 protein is CASSNLFSGANVLTF. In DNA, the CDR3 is TGTGCCAGCAGTAACCTCTTCTCTGGGGCCAACGTCCTGACTTTC.

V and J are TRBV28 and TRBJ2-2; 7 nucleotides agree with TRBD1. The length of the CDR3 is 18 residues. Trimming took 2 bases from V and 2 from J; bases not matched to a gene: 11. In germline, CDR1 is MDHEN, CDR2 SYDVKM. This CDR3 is CASSLGAGVGGNTGELFF. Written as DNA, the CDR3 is TGTGCCAGCAGTTTAGGGGCAGGGGTAGGGGGCAACACCGGGGAGCTGTTTTTT.

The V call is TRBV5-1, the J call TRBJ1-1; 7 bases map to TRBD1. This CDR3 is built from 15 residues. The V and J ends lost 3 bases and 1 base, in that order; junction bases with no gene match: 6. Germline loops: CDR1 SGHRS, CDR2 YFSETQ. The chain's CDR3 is CASSWDSRENTEAFF. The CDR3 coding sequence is TGCGCCAGCAGCTGGGACAGTCGAGAGAACACTGAAGCTTTCTTT.

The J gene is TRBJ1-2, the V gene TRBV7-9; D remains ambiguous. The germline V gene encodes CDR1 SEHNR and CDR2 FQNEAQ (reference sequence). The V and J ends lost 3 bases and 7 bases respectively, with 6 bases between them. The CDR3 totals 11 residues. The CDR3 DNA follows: TGTGCCAGCAGCTTTGGAATTGGCTACACCTTC. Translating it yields CASSFGIGYTF.

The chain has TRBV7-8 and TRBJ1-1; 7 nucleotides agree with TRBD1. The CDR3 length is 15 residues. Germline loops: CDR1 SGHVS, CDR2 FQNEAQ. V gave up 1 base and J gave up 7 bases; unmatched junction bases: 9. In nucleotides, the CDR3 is TGTGCCAGCAGCTTAGGGACAGGAAGAGTAGGTGAAGCTTTCTTT. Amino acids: CASSLGTGRVGEAFF. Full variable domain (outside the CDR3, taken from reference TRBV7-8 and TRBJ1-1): GAGVSQSPRYKVAKRGQDVALRCDPISGHVSLFWYQQALGQGPEFLTYFQNEAQLDKSGLPSDRFFAERPEGSVSTLKIQRTQQEDSAVYLCASSLGTGRVGEAFFGQGTRLTVV.

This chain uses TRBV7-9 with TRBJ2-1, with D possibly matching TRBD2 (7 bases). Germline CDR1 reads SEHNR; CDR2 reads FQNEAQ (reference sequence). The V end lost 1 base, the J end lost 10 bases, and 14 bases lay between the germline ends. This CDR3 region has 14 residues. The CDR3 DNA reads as TGTGCCAGCAGCTTAGTATTAACGGGGGGCGAGCAGTTCTTC. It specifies CASSLVLTGGEQFF.

The CDR3 sequence: CASSPPGKRLGGAGTEAFF. CDR3 bases: TGTGCCAGCTCACCACCTGGTAAACGCTTGGGAGGGGCAGGAACTGAAGCTTTCTTT. The genes are TRBV18 and TRBJ1-1; D may be TRBD1 (5 bases). The germline gives CDR1 KGHSH, CDR2 LQKENI. The CDR3 runs 19 residues. V gave up 0 bases and J gave up 5 bases, with 25 bases separating them.

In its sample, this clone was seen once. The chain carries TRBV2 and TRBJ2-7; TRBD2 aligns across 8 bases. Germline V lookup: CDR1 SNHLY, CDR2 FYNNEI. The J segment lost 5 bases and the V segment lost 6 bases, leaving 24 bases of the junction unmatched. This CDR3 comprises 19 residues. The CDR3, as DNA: TGTGCCAGCAGCTACCCCCGGACTCCGGCAGCGGGAGTCATCGACGAGCAGTACTTC. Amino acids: CASSYPRTPAAGVIDEQYF.

CDR3 region: CASSEAGGGYGYTF. The CDR3 nucleotides read TGTGCCAGCAGTGAAGCAGGAGGGGGTTATGGCTACACCTTC. The J gene is TRBJ1-2, the V gene TRBV6-1, with D possibly TRBD1 on 6 matching bases. Germline CDR1 reads MNHNS; CDR2 reads SASEGT. The CDR3 has 14 residues. Trimming cost V 0 bases and J 5 bases, with 10 bases left between them.